This T cell receptor beta chain was identified during a study of siplizumab effects on memory and regulatory T cells (dated by TCRdb to the late 2010s). At the level of the whole study: The study examined how the anti-CD2 antibody siplizumab affects alloreactive T-cell subsets in allogeneic mixed lymphocyte reactions built from human PBMCs.

Sorted unstimulated T cells and proliferating T cells recovered from mixed lymphocyte reactions underwent TCRbeta CDR3 sequencing. Fresh whole blood from more than 8 HLA-typed healthy donors was used as the source from which PBMCs were isolated. From the germline V gene, CDR1 is SGHTA and CDR2 is FQGTGA. The CDR3 measures 13 amino acids from cysteine to phenylalanine. Here the CDR3 DNA is all that survives: 39 bases in frame from base 1. V has 2 bases trimmed and J has 5 bases trimmed; junction bases matching no gene number 1. The paper's findings and limits, for the study overall: Unstimulated naive T cells appeared to be more diverse than memory T cells, and naive cells seemed to make a substantial contribution to the alloresponse. Siplizumab significantly reduced the cumulative frequency of alloreactive sequences traceable to unstimulated CD4+ memory T cells. Among mappable alloreactive CD4+ clones, the Treg-derived fraction averaged around 63% with siplizumab versus 25% to 30% in control reactions. Because sequences at frequencies below about 10^-5 were poorly captured, only a minor fraction of alloreactive clones could be mapped back to unstimulated subsets. A naive or memory phenotype could not be assigned to roughly 75-96% of proliferating CD4+ or CD8+ clones. Whether proliferating Tregs from siplizumab cultures were suppressive was not functionally confirmed.

Details on this clone: Its antigen is unknown. No clone much larger than this one lies a single base away; base qualities are absent.

The library was produced with the immunoSEQ multiplex PCR assay. Around 10^5 TCR templates per sample were assayed by the deep sequencing platform. Genomic DNA extracted from sorted T cells was used for TCRbeta CDR3 sequencing. The paper's data handling went like this. The R programming language was used for clonal analysis of the TCRbeta CDR3 data. Alloreactive CD4+ and CD8+ clones were defined by comparing unstimulated samples with post-reaction CFSE-low samples. By matching sequences to the repertoires of sorted unstimulated Treg and non-Treg cells, each alloreactive CD4+ clone was assigned a regulatory or non-regulatory origin. The table was pulled from immuneACCESS by TCRdb, which kept in-frame rearrangements only. Such tables lose some clones; where checked, under half of the loss comes from unresolved V genes, and the rest has no known cause. V and J calls and clone size are given by that table; D and trimming were obtained from the DNA. In this sample the table shows 94,000 or so clones, 90% to 95% of which occur a single time. Approximately 7.1% of the sample rests with the top ten.

The TCR was taken from a human donor in good health. Material: CD8+ T cells sorted from blood. Recombination joined TRBV7-3 with TRBJ2-7, with TRBD1 matching 9 junction bases. The CDR3 amino acid sequence is: CASSLGQGNEQYF. In nucleotides, the sequence is TGTGCCAGCAGCTTAGGACAGGGGAACGAGCAGTACTTC.